Below, 13 T cell receptor beta chains from the same sample are listed, as sequenced in a study of shared clonotypes between healthy human individuals. CD45RO-negative cells were positively selected for CCR7, leaving out terminally differentiated effector memory CD45RA+ cells. TCRdb keeps only in-frame clones here, not all; method: immunoSEQ multiplex PCR. The sample records around 1.9 million clones, roughly 91% being singletons. Sequences were obtained from naive CD8+ T cells from PBMCs. These receptor sequences come from a man aged 18-30 years in good health. Some clones in this sample may be carry-over from other donors' samples.

CDR3 sequence reads: CASSFSGGNQPQHF. CDR3 DNA sequence: TGTGCCAGCAGTTTTTCAGGGGGCAATCAGCCCCAGCATTTT. V usage is TRBV2 and J usage is TRBJ1-5; weak D call: TRBD1 (6 bases). V lost 5 bases to trimming and J lost 2 bases, with 10 bases between them. The CDR3 contains 14 residues. Germline V gene sequence: CDR1 SNHLY, CDR2 FYNNEI.

The chain combines TRBV2 with TRBJ2-4; 7 bases are a match to TRBD1. Germline assignment: CDR1 SNHLY and CDR2 FYNNEI. V gave up 7 bases and J gave up 0 bases; unmatched junction bases: 12. The CDR3 is 17 amino acids. CDR3 loop: CASTPARDSLAKNIQYF. For the CDR3, the DNA is TGTGCCAGCACCCCAGCCCGGGACAGTTTAGCCAAAAACATTCAGTACTTC.

The genes are TRBV4-2 and TRBJ2-1, with 7 bases aligning to TRBD2. The CDR3 runs to 16 residues. Germline values: CDR1 LGHNA, CDR2 YNFKEQ. Trimming took 2 bases from V and 5 from J; bases not matched to a gene: 9. As DNA, the CDR3 is TGTGCCAGCAGCCAATTCTCCGGGAGGCTCCACAATGAGCAGTTCTTC. It codes for CASSQFSGRLHNEQFF.

The sample holds a few counts of this clone. The chain couples TRBV21-1 to TRBJ1-1; the DNA was not used to check the table's D call, TRBD1. TRBV21-1 is a documented pseudogene. This CDR3 contains 14 residues. The CDR3 loop reads CASNLDREGTEAFF. The CDR3 DNA reads TGTGCCAGCAACCTGGACAGGGAAGGTACTGAAGCTTTCTTT.

The J gene is TRBJ2-1, the V gene TRBV10-3, with 12 bases aligning to TRBD2. CDR3 size: 16 residues. CDR1 ENHRY and CDR2 SYGVKD come from the germline V gene. With V trimmed by 0 bases and J by 6 bases, 3 bases remained unmatched. The CDR3 DNA sequence: TGTGCCATCAGTGAGTCTCCGACTAGCGGGAGCAATGAGCAGTTCTTC. It specifies CAISESPTSGSNEQFF.

The chain is built from TRBV7-9 and TRBJ1-1; tentative D call: TRBD1 (6 bases). This CDR3 is 16 amino acids long. V lost 7 bases and J lost 8, with 26 bases in between. Per the germline V gene, CDR1 is SEHNR and CDR2 is FQNEAQ (reference sequence). The CDR3 DNA reads as TGTGCCAGCATCCCAGCCGGGGGGGGGCCGCAGGGAGAAGCTTTCTTT. It yields the protein CASIPAGGGPQGEAFF.

The V call is TRBV7-8, the J call TRBJ1-3; D perhaps matches TRBD1 (6 bases). The CDR3 runs 17 residues. V lost 5 bases and J lost 4, with 21 bases in between. Per germline, CDR1 SGHVS and CDR2 FQNEAQ. The CDR3 nucleotides read TGTGCCAGCAGCCCCCTTGGTGGGGGGGCGTCAGGAAACACCATATATTTT. Encoded protein: CASSPLGGGASGNTIYF.

In this sample, this clone turned up a few times. CDR3 in amino acids: CASSQAGTYEAFF. CDR3 nucleotide sequence: TGTGCCAGCAGCCAGGCCGGGACCTATGAAGCTTTCTTT. The rearrangement joins TRBV4-2 to TRBJ1-1; weak D call: TRBD1 (5 bases). CDR1 and CDR2 (germline): LGHNA, YNFKEQ. Trimming shortened V by 3 bases and J by 7 bases, and 12 bases separated the two germline ends. The CDR3 spans 13 residues.

The chain carries TRBV19 and TRBJ2-2; 12 positions agree with TRBD2. Germline CDR1 LNHDA, CDR2 SQIVND (reference sequence). The CDR3 totals 14 residues. Trimming at V came to 5 bases and at J to 7 bases, leaving 2 bases not matched to a gene. The CDR3 bases are TGTGCCAGTAGTTGGGGACTAGCGGGCGGGGAGCTGTTTTTT. It yields the protein CASSWGLAGGELFF.

This rearrangement joins TRBV6-1 to TRBJ2-2, with D possibly TRBD1 on 6 matching bases. The germline V gene encodes CDR1 MNHNS and CDR2 SASEGT. This CDR3 is built from 15 residues. Trimming pared 6 bases from V and 1 base from J, leaving 12 bases between. CDR3 amino acids: CASSRKGQNTGELFF. The DNA of the CDR3 is TGTGCCAGCAGCCGAAAGGGACAGAACACCGGGGAGCTGTTTTTT.

The rearrangement uses TRBV11-2 and TRBJ2-7; D perhaps matches TRBD2 (6 bases). The CDR3 runs to 16 residues. CDR1 and CDR2 from the germline V gene are SGHAT and FQNNGV. V lost 5 bases and J 6 bases, leaving 23 bases between the germline ends. The chain's CDR3 is CASSTVTGTYPLEQYF. The CDR3 bases are TGTGCCAGCAGCACGGTAACCGGGACTTACCCCCTCGAGCAGTACTTC.

A note on this clone: Different DNA sequences within this sample yield the same CDR3. J is TRBJ2-5 and V is TRBV4-2, with D maybe TRBD2 (5 bases). The CDR3 runs to 13 residues. V gave up 1 base and J gave up 5 bases, with 8 bases separating them. Germline V CDR1 and CDR2: LGHNA, YNFKEQ. For the CDR3, the DNA is TGTGCCAGCAGCCAAGGGAGAGGGGAGACCCAGTACTTC. Its translation is CASSQGRGETQYF.

The V gene is TRBV5-4, the J gene TRBJ2-1, with TRBD2 matching 7 bases. The germline V gene has CDR1 SGHNT and CDR2 YYREEE (reference sequence). J lost 4 bases, V lost 0 bases, and 7 bases had no gene match. This CDR3 is 16 amino acids long. For the CDR3, the DNA is TGTGCCAGCAGCTTGGGGCCGGGAGCGGGGTACAATGAGCAGTTCTTC. Amino acids: CASSLGPGAGYNEQFF.